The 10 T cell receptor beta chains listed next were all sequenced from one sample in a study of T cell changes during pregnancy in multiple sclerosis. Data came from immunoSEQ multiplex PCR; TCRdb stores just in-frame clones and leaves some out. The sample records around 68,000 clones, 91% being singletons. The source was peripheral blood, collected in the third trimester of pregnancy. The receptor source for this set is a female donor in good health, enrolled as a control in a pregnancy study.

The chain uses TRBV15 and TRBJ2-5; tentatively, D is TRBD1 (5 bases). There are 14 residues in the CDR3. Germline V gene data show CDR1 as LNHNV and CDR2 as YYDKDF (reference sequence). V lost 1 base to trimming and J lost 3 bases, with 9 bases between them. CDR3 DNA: TGTGCCACCAGCAGAGGGGGCGTAGAAGAGACCCAGTACTTC. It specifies CATSRGGVEETQYF.

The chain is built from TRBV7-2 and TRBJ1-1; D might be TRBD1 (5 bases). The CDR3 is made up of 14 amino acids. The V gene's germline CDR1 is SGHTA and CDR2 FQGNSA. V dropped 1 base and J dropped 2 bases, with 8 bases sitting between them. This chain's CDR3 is CASSLGGGNTEAFF. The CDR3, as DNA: TGTGCCAGCAGCTTAGGGGGCGGAAACACTGAAGCTTTCTTT.

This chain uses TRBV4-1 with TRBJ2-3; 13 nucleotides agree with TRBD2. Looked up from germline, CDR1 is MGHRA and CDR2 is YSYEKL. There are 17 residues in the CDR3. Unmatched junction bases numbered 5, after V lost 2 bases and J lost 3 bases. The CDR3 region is CASSQPRTSGRTDTQYF. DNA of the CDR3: TGCGCCAGCAGCCAACCCAGGACTAGCGGGAGAACAGATACGCAGTATTTT.

The CDR3 nucleotides read TGTGCCAGCAGCCCCGTGGGGGGAGGGAGCACAGATACGCAGTATTTT. Protein: CASSPVGGGSTDTQYF. This chain joins TRBV7-9 and TRBJ2-3, with 7 positions matching TRBD2. Germline loops: CDR1 SEHNR, CDR2 FQNEAQ (reference sequence). Losses at the gene ends were 5 bases for V and 0 bases for J; bases not matched to a gene: 8. This CDR3 has 16 residues.

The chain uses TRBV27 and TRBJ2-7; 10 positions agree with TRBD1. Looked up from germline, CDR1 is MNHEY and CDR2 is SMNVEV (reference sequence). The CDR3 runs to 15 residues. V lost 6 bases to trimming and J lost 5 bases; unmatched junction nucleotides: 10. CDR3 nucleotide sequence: TGTGCCAGCAGCGGACTTGGGACAGGGGAGGACGAGCAGTACTTC. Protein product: CASSGLGTGEDEQYF.

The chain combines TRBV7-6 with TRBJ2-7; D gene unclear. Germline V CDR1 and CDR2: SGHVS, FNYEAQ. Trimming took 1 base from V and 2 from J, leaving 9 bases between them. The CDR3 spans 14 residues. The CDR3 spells CASSLEELTYEQYF. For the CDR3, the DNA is TGTGCCAGCAGCTTAGAGGAACTAACCTACGAGCAGTACTTC.

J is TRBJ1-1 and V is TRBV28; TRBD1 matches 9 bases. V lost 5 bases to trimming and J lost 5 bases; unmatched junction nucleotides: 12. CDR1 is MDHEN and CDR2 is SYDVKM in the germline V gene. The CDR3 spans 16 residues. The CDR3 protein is CASSRAGTGRWTEAFF. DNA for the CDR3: TGTGCCAGCAGTCGAGCCGGGACAGGGCGATGGACTGAAGCTTTCTTT.

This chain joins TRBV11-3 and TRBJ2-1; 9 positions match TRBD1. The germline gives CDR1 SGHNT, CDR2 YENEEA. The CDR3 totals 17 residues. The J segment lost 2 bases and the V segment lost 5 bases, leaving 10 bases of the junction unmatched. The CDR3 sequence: CASSPSRDRVPYNEQFF. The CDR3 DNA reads TGTGCCAGCAGCCCGTCCCGGGACAGGGTCCCCTACAATGAGCAGTTCTTC.

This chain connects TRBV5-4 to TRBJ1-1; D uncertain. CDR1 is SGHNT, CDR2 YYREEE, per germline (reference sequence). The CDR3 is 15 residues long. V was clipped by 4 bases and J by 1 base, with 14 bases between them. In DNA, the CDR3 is TGTGCCAGCAGCCCGGTTGGGCAGCAGAACACTGAAGCTTTCTTT. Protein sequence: CASSPVGQQNTEAFF.

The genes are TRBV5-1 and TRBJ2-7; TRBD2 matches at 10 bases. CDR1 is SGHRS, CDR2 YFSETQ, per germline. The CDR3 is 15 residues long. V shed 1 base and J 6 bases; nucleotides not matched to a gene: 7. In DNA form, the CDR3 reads TGCGCCAGCAGCTTGTTTGCTAGCGGGGGCTCCGAGCAGTACTTC. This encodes CASSLFASGGSEQYF.